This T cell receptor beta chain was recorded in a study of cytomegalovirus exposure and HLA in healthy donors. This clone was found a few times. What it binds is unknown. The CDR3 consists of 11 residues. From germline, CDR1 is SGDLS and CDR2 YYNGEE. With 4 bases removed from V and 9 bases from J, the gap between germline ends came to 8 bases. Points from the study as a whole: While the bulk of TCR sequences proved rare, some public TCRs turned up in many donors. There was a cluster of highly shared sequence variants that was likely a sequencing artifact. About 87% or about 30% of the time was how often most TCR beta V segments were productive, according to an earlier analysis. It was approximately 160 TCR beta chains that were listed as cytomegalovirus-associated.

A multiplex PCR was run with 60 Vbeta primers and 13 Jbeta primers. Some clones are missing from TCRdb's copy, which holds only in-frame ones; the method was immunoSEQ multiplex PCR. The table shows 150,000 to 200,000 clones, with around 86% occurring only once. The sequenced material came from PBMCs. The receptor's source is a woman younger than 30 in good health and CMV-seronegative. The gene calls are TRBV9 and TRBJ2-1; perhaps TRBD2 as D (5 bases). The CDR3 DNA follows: TGTGCCAGCAGCAGGACTGCTGAGCAGTTCTTC. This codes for CASSRTAEQFF.